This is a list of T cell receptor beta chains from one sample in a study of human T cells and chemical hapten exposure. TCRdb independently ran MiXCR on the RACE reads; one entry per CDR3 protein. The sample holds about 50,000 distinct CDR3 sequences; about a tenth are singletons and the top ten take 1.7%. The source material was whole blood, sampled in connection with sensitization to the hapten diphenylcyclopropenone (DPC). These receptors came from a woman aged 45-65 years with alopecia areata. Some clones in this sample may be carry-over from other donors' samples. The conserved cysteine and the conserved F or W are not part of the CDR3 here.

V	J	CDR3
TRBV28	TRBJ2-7	ASSLGARSYEQY
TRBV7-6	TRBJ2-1	ASSQMPGPPSYNEQF
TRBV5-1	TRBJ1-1	ASSSQTNTEAF
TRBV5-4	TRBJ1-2	ASSPGTEHGYT
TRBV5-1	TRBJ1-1	ASSSRSTEAF
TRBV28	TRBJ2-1	ASSTGQGWGEQF
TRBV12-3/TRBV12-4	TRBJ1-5	ASRLEGQGSNQPQH
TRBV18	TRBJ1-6	ASSPIRGGSPLH
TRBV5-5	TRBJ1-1	ASSRGQHNTEAF
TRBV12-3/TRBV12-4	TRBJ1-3	ASVTVGYSGNTIY
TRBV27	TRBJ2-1	ASSLKGGRGEQF
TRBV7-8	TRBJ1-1	ASSSTGGTWVTEAF
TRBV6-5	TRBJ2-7	ASSPGGSRAYEQY
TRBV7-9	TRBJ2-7	ASSFPGSYEQY
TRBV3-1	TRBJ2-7	ASSRGQVPYEQY
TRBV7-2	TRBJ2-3	ASSPNQLTSTDTQY
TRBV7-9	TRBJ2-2	ASSLGSRQPNTGELF
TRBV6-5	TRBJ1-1	ASRTNRGSEAF
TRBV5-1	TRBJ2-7	ASSQTGDEQY
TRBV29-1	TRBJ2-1	SVERTWEF
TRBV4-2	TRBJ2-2	ASSQEYPGQGHTGELF
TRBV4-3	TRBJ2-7	ASSPFTGINEQY
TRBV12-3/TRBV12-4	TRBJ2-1	ASSLEVGGGRGYNEQF
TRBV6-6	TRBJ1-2	ASSKSGRYGYT
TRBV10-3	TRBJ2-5	AISESPGTSGTQY
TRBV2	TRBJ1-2	ASSVRKGTLYGYT